The present T cell receptor (beta chain) was sequenced within a study of breast tumors, draining lymph nodes, adjacent tissues. Study conclusions and caveats: Tumors had less TCR diversity than lymph nodes, more than nontumor tissue.

V was pared by 1 base and J by 0 bases, with 18 bases between. The germline gives CDR1 SNHLY, CDR2 FYNNEI. The CDR3 is 18 amino acids. TCRdb re-called the multiplex PCR reads through MiXCR, storing one row per CDR3 protein. The table includes over 150,000 distinct CDR3 sequences, roughly a third detected once. The lymph nodes were axillary draining lymph nodes from breast cancer patients. This clonotype was found once. Its antigen is currently unknown. The specimen was axillary lymph node tissue. The gene calls are TRBV2 and TRBJ1-2; D is uncertain. The sequence was collected from a female donor with breast cancer. Some clones in this sample may be carry-over from other donors' samples. The CDR3 loop reads CASSEVAIFLCANYGYTF. In nucleotides, the CDR3 is TGTGCCAGCAGTGAAGTGGCTATATTCTTATGTGCTAACTATGGCTACACCTTC.